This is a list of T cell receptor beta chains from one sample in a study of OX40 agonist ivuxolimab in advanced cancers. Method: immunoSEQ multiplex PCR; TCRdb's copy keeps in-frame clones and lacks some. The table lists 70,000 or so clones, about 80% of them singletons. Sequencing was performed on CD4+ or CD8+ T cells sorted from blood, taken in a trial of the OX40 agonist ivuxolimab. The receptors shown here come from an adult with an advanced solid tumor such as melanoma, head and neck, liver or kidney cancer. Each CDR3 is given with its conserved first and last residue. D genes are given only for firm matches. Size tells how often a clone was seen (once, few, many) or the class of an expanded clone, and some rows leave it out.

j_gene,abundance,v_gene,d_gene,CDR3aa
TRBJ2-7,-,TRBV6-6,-,CASRKTAQSYEQYF
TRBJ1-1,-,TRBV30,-,CAWRGPGRNTEAFF
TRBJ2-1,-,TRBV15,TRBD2,CATSRDAGGEQFF
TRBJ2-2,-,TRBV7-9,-,CASSSGRLARYGELFF
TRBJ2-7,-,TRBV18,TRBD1,CASSLGQGAGYEQYF
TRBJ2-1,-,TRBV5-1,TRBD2,CASSEGLAGAGEQFF
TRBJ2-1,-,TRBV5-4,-,CASSLGPRNEQFF
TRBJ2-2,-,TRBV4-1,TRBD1,CASSRGQGAGTGELFF
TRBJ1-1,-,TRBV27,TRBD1,CASSSGTAPGRAFF
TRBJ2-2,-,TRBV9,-,CASSVEVAITGELFF
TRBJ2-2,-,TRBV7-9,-,CASSLVSGGELFF
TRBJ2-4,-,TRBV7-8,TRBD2,CASSPTSGGEAKNIQYF
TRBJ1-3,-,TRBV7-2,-,CASSVDRISGNTIYF
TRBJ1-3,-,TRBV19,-,CATRPETGGNTIYF
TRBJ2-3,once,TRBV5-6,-,CASSDLTYTDTQYF
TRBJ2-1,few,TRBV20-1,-,CSASPSPEQFF
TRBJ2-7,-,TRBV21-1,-,CASSLPDRGQREQYF
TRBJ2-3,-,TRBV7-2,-,CASSQSTDTQYF
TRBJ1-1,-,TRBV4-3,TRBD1,CASSFNRGAEAFF
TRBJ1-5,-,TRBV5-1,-,CASSAEIGQPQHF
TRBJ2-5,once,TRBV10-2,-,CASSVIGSSPQETQYF
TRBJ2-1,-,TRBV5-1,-,CASSRGRRDEQFF
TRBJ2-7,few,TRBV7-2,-,CASSPPLGRPNEQYF